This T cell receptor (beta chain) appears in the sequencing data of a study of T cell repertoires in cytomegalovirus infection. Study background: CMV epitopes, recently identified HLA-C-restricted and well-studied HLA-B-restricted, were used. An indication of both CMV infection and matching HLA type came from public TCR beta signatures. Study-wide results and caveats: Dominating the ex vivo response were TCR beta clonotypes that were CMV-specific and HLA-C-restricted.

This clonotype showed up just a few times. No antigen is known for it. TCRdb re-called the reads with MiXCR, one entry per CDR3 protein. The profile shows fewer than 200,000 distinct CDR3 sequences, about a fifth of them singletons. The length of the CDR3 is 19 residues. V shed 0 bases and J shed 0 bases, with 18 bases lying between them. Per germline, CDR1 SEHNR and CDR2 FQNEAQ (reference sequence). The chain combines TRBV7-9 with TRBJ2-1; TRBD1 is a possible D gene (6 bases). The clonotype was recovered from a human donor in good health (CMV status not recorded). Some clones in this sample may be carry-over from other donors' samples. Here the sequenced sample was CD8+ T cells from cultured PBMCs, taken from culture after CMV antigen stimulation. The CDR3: CASSLAKAGDKSSYNEQFF. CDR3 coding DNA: TGTGCCAGCAGCTTAGCGAAGGCAGGGGACAAAAGCTCCTACAATGAGCAGTTCTTC.